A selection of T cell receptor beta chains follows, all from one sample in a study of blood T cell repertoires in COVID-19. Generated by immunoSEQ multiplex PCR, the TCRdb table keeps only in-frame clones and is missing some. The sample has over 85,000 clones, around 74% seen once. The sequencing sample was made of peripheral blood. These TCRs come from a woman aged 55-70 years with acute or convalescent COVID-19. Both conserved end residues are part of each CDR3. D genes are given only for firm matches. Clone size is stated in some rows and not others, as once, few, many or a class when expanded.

TGCGCCAGCAGCTTGGCCTTGATCCAGGGTGGCGGCTACACCTTC,CASSLALIQGGGYTF,TRBV5-1,few,TRBJ1-2,.
TGTGCCAGCAGCCTAAAGGCGGGGCTGGCTGAAGCTTTCTTT,CASSLKAGLAEAFF,TRBV11-2,.,TRBJ1-1,.
TGTGCCAGCAGTGAAGGTCTATATAAAGCTTTCTTT,CASSEGLYKAFF,TRBV6-1,.,TRBJ1-1,.
TGTGCCAGCAGCTACGAAGGGACAGGGGGCAACATTCAGTACTTC,CASSYEGTGGNIQYF,TRBV11-3,.,TRBJ2-4,TRBD1
TGTGCCAGCAGCCAGGACATTAATCAGCCCCAGCATTTT,CASSQDINQPQHF,TRBV4-2,once,TRBJ1-5,.
TGTGCCAGCAGCTTGGGCCAGAACTATGGCTACACCTTC,CASSLGQNYGYTF,TRBV5-8,.,TRBJ1-2,.
TGTGCCTGGAGTACAGAGACAGGGAACTACTACTATGGCTACACCTTC,CAWSTETGNYYYGYTF,TRBV30,many,TRBJ1-2,TRBD1
TGTGCCAGCAGCTCCTCCGGGACAGTCAATCAGCCCCAGCATTTT,CASSSSGTVNQPQHF,TRBV7-2,.,TRBJ1-5,TRBD1
TGTGCCAGCTCACCATTGTATTCAGGACAGGGAGGCACTGAAGCTTTCTTT,CASSPLYSGQGGTEAFF,TRBV18,.,TRBJ1-1,TRBD1
TGTGCCAGCAGTTCCCCGGGACAGTTGAACACTGAAGCTTTCTTT,CASSSPGQLNTEAFF,TRBV28,once,TRBJ1-1,TRBD1
TGTGCCAGTAGTATGGGCAGCAGGGAGGTCAATCAGCCCCAGCATTTT,CASSMGSREVNQPQHF,TRBV19,.,TRBJ1-5,.
TGTGCCAGCAGCTATGGACTAGCGGGACGCGGGGCCCAGTACTTC,CASSYGLAGRGAQYF,TRBV5-6,.,TRBJ2-5,TRBD2
TGCGCCAGCAGCTTGGGGGCAGAATCGAACACCGGGGAGCTGTTTTTT,CASSLGAESNTGELFF,TRBV5-1,.,TRBJ2-2,.
TGTGCCAGCAGAAAACAAGGGGGTCAGCCCCAGCATTTT,CASRKQGGQPQHF,TRBV12-3/TRBV12-4,.,TRBJ1-5,.
TGTGCCAGCAGTTACTCGATGGGGAGAGCTTCACCCCTCCACTTT,CASSYSMGRASPLHF,TRBV6-5,.,TRBJ1-6,.
TGTGCCTGGAGTGTAAAGGGGTTAGGGAATCAGCCCCAGCATTTT,CAWSVKGLGNQPQHF,TRBV30,.,TRBJ1-5,.
TGTGCCAGCAGCCAAGTTGCGGGGATTAAATCCGGGGAGCTGTTTTTT,CASSQVAGIKSGELFF,TRBV3-1/TRBV3-2,.,TRBJ2-2,.
TGTGCCAGCAGCTTACGGCGGGGGGGCTTCGGAGACAAAAACATTCAGTACTTC,CASSLRRGGFGDKNIQYF,TRBV7-8,.,TRBJ2-4,TRBD2
TGTGCCAGCAAGGAGCACGTTTCGAATACACCCCTCCACTTT,CASKEHVSNTPLHF,TRBV2,few,TRBJ1-6,.
TGTGCCAGTAGTATTTCTCCCCTGTCAGGCCGATCCAATCAGCCCCAGCATTTT,CASSISPLSGRSNQPQHF,TRBV19,.,TRBJ1-5,.
TGTGCCTGGAGTGTAGGGGACAGTTACGAGCAGTACTTC,CAWSVGDSYEQYF,TRBV30,few,TRBJ2-7,TRBD1
TGTGCCAGCAGCCTCAGGAACTACGAGCAGTACTTC,CASSLRNYEQYF,TRBV3-1/TRBV3-2,.,TRBJ2-7,.
TGCAGCGGCGGGGAGAACACTGAAGCTTTCTTT,CSGGENTEAFF,TRBV29-1,few,TRBJ1-1,.